The T cell receptor beta chain under discussion was sequenced for a study of blood T cell repertoires in COVID-19. This clone was observed a few times. The repertoire was sequenced with immunoSEQ multiplex PCR; TCRdb's copy has only in-frame clones and lacks some. The table has 200,000 or so clones, 79% seen once; the top ten hold 17%. Germline V gives CDR1 DFQATT, CDR2 SNEGSKA (reference sequence). The V gene lost 3 bases and the J gene lost 3 bases, with 12 bases spanning the gap. The CDR3 is made up of 13 amino acids. This sequence was found in a man in his sixties with active or convalescent COVID-19. The sequenced sample was peripheral blood. The genes are TRBV20-1 and TRBJ2-7; TRBD2 is a possible D gene (6 bases). In nucleotides, the CDR3 is TGCAGTGCTAGTATTTCTAGCGACTACGAGCAGTACTTC. Amino acid sequence: CSASISSDYEQYF.